This T cell receptor beta chain was identified during a study of blood T cell repertoires in COVID-19. Study overall: Nucleic acid was either cDNA or gDNA, and it came from T cells, B-cell-depleted T cells, or PBMCs.

TCRdb's copy holds only in-frame clones and misses some; the assay was immunoSEQ multiplex PCR. The data contain about 99,000 clones, 84% of them singletons. This CDR3 is built from 14 residues. Trimming pared 0 bases from V and 5 bases from J, leaving 7 bases between. Germline V lookup: CDR1 ENHRY, CDR2 SYGVKD. The sequencing sample was made of peripheral blood. The rearrangement uses TRBV10-3 and TRBJ1-4, with no clear D. The source is a man between 70 and 80 years old with active or convalescent COVID-19. The CDR3 DNA is TGTGCCATCAGTGAGTCTGGCCTGAATGAAAAACTGTTTTTT. This codes for CAISESGLNEKLFF.